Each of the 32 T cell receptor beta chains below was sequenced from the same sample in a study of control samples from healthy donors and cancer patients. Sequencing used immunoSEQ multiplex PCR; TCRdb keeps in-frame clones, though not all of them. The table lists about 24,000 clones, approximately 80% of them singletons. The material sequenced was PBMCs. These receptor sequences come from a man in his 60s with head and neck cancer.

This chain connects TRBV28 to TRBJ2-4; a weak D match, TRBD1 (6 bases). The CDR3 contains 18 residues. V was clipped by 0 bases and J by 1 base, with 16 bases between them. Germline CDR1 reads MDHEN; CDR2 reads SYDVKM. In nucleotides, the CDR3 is TGTGCCAGCAGTTTATGGGATCCTACAGGGATGGCCAAAAACATTCAGTACTTC. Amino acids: CASSLWDPTGMAKNIQYF.

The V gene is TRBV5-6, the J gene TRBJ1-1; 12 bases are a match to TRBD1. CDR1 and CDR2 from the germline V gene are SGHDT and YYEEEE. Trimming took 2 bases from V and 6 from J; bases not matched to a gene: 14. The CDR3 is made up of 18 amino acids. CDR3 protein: CASSFLRGTGGGFAEAFF. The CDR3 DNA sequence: TGTGCCAGCAGCTTTCTACGGGGGACAGGGGGCGGGTTCGCTGAAGCTTTCTTT.

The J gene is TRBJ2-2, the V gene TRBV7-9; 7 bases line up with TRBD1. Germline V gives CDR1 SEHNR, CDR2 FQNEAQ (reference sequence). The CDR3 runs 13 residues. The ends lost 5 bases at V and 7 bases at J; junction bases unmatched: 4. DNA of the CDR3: TGTGCCAGCAGCCGGACAGGTATCGGGGAGCTGTTTTTT. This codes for CASSRTGIGELFF.

The CDR3 DNA sequence: TGCAGCGTTGGTTCCGCAGGGGGGGATGGCTACACCTTC. This gives the protein CSVGSAGGDGYTF. The rearrangement links TRBV29-1 to TRBJ1-2; 7 bases map to TRBD1. Germline V lookup: CDR1 SQVTM, CDR2 ANQGSEA. After removal of 4 bases from V and 6 bases from J, the junction contained 8 bases not matched to a gene. This CDR3 comprises 13 residues.

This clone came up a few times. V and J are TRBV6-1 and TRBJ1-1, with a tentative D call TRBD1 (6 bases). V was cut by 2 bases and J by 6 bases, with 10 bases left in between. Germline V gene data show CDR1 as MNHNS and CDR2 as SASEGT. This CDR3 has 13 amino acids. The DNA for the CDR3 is TGTGCCAGCAGTGAAACTGGGACATCTGAAGCTTTCTTT. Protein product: CASSETGTSEAFF.

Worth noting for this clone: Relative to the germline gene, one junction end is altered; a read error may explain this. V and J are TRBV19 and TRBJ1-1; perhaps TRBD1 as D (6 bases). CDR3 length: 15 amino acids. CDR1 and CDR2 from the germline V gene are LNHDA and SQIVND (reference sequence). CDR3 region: CASRIFGTTNTETFF. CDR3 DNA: TGTGCCAGTAGAATATTCGGGACAACGAACACTGAAACTTTCTTT.

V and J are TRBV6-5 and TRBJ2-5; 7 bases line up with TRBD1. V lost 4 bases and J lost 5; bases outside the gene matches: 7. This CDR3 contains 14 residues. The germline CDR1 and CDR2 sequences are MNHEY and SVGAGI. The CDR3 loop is CASSLLGGGETQYF. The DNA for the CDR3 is TGTGCCAGCAGTTTGTTAGGGGGCGGGGAGACCCAGTACTTC.

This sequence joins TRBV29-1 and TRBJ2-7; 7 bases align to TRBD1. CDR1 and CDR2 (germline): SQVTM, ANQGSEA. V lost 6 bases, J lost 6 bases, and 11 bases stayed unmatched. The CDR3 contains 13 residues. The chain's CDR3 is CSVTSYTGVEQYF. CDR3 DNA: TGCAGCGTGACCTCATATACAGGGGTCGAGCAGTACTTC.

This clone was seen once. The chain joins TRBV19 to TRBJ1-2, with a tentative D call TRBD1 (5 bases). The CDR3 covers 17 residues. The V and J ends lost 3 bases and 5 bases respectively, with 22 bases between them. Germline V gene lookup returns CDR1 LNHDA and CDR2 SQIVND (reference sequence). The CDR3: CASSISFRQRGGYGYTF. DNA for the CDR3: TGTGCCAGTAGTATTTCTTTTAGACAGAGAGGAGGGTATGGCTACACCTTC.

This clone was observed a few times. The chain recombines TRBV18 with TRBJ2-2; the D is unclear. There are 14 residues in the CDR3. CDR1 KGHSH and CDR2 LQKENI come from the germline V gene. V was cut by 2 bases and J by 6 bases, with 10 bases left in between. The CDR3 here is CASSPAAGPGELFF. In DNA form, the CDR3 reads TGTGCCAGCTCACCAGCGGCAGGCCCCGGGGAGCTGTTTTTT.

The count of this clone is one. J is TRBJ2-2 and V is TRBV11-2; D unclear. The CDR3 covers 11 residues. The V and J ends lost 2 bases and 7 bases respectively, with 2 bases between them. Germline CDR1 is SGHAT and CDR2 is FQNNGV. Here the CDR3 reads CASSLYGELFF. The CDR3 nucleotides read TGTGCCAGCAGCTTATACGGGGAGCTGTTTTTT.

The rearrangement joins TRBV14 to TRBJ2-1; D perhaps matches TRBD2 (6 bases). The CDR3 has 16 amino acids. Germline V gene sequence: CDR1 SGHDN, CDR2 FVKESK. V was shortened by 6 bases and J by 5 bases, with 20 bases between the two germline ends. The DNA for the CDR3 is TGTGCCAGCAGTCCCCCCCTACGGGGGTGGGACAATGAGCAGTTCTTC. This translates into CASSPPLRGWDNEQFF.

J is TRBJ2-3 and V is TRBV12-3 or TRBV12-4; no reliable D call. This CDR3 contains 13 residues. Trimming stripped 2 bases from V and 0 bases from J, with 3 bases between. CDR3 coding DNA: TGTGCCAGCAGTTTATCTAGCACAGATACGCAGTATTTT. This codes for CASSLSSTDTQYF.

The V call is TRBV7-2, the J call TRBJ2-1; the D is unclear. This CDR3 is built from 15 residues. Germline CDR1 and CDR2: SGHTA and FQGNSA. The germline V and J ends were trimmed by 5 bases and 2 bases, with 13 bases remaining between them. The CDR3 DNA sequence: TGTGCCAGCAGCCCACACGCCGAGCCCTACAATGAGCAGTTCTTC. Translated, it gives CASSPHAEPYNEQFF.

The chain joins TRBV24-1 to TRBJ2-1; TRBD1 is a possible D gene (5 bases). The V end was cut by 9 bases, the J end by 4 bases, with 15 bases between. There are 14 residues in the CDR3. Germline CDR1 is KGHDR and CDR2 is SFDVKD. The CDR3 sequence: CATGKTETYNEQFF. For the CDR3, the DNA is TGTGCCACCGGAAAGACAGAGACTTACAATGAGCAGTTCTTC.

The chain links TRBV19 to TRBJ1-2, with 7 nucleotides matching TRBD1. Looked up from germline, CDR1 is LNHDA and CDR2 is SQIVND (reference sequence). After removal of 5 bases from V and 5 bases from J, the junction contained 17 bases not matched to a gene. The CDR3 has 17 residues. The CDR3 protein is CASSFTSPGQASYGYTF. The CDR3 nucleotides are TGTGCCAGTAGTTTTACCAGCCCTGGACAGGCTTCGTATGGCTACACCTTC. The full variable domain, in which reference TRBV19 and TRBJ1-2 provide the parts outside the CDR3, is DGGITQSPKYLFRKEGQNVTLSCEQNLNHDAMYWYRQDPGQGLRLIYYSQIVNDFQKGDIAEGYSVSREKKESFPLTVTSAQKNPTAFYLCASSFTSPGQASYGYTFGSGTRLTVV.

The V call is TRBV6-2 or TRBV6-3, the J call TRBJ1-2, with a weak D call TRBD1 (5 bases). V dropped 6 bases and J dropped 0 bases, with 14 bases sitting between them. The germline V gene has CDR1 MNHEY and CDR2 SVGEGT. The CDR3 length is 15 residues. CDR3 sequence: CASSHSGTPNYGYTF. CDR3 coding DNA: TGTGCCAGCAGCCATTCCGGGACTCCTAACTATGGCTACACCTTC.

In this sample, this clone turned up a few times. The CDR3 spells CASSQAAGAYGYTF. Written as DNA, the CDR3 is TGTGCCAGCAGCCAAGCAGCCGGGGCCTATGGCTACACCTTC. The J gene is TRBJ1-2, the V gene TRBV3-1 (or the pseudogene TRBV3-2); weak D call: TRBD1 (5 bases). The V gene's germline CDR1 is LGHDT and CDR2 YNNKEL (reference sequence). The V and J ends lost 1 base and 4 bases respectively, with 10 bases between them. CDR3 length: 14 amino acids.

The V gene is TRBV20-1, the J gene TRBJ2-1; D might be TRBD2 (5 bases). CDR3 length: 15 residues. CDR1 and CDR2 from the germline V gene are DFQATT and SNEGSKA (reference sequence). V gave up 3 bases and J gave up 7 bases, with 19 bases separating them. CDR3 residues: CSASSAGVVGNEQFF. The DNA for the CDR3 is TGCAGTGCTAGTTCGGCGGGCGTGGTTGGAAATGAGCAGTTCTTC.

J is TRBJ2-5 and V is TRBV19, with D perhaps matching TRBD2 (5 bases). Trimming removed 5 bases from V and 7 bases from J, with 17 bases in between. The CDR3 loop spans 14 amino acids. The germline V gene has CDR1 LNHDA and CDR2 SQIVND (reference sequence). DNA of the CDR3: TGTGCCAGTAGTCCCCCCGGGGAGAGGGTGACCCAGTACTTC. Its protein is CASSPPGERVTQYF.

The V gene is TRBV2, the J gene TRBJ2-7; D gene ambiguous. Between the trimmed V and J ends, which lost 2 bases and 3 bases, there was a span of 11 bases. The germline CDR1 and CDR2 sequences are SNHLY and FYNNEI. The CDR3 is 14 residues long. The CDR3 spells CASSESLVIYEQYF. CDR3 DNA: TGTGCCAGCAGTGAATCCCTAGTTATCTACGAGCAGTACTTC.

The CDR3 protein is CASSPGGGKNTEAFF. CDR3 in DNA: TGTGCCAGCAGCCCAGGGGGTGGAAAGAACACTGAAGCTTTCTTT. The chain employs TRBV5-4 and TRBJ1-1; 7 bases map to TRBD1. CDR3 length: 15 residues. Germline trimming cut 4 bases from V and 1 base from J; bases unmatched to any gene: 7. Looked up from germline, CDR1 is SGHNT and CDR2 is YYREEE (reference sequence). Complete variable domain (other parts from reference TRBV5-4 and TRBJ1-1): ETGVTQSPTHLIKTRGQQVTLRCSSQSGHNTVSWYQQALGQGPQFIFQYYREEENGRGNFPPRFSGLQFPNYSSELNVNALELDDSALYLCASSPGGGKNTEAFFGQGTRLTVV.

The chain's CDR3 is CASSPVLTGEGYGYTF. The CDR3 DNA follows: TGTGCCAGCTCACCAGTTCTCACAGGGGAAGGCTATGGCTACACCTTC. This chain uses TRBV18 with TRBJ1-2, with 7 bases aligning to TRBD1. Germline loops: CDR1 KGHSH, CDR2 LQKENI. CDR3 length equals 16 residues. V shed 2 bases, J shed 4 bases, and the junction held 10 bases outside the gene matches. Full variable domain (rest looked up from reference TRBV18 and TRBJ1-2): NAGVMQNPRHLVRRRGQEARLRCSPMKGHSHVYWYRQLPEEGLKFMVYLQKENIIDESGMPKERFSAEFPKEGPSILRIQQVVRGDSAAYFCASSPVLTGEGYGYTFGSGTRLTVV.

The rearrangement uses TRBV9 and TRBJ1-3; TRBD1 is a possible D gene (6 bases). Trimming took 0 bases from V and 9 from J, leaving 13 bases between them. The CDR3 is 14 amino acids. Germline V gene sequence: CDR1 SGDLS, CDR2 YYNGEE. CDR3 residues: CASSVATGFGTIYF. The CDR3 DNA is TGTGCCAGCAGCGTAGCTACAGGGTTTGGCACCATATATTTT.

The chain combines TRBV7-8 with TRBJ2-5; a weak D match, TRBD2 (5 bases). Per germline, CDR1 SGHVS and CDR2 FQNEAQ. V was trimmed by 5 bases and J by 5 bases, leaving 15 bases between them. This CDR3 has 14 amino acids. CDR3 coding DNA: TGTGCCAGCAGCACCCCCGTTGGGGAGGAGACCCAGTACTTC. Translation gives CASSTPVGEETQYF.

CDR3 bases: TGTGCCAGCAGCTTAGGTAGGAGACAGGGTTTCTACGAGCAGTACTTC. Its translation is CASSLGRRQGFYEQYF. V is TRBV7-9 and J is TRBJ2-7, with 7 bases identical to TRBD1. Germline lookup yields CDR1 SEHNR and CDR2 FQNEAQ (reference sequence). The CDR3 is 16 amino acids. V lost 1 base to trimming and J lost 3 bases; unmatched junction nucleotides: 9.

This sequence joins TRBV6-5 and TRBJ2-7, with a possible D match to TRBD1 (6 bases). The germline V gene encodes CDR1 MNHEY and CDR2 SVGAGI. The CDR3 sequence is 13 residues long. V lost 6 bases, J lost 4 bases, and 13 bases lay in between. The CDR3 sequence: CASRPGHLYEQYF. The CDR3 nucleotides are TGTGCCAGCAGGCCGGGACACCTTTACGAGCAGTACTTC.

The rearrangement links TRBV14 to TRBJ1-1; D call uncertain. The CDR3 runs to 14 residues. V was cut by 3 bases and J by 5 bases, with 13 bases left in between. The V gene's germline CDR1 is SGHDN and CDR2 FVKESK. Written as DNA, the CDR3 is TGTGCCAGCAGCCAGGTCCGTGGGAGAACTGAAGCTTTCTTT. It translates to CASSQVRGRTEAFF.

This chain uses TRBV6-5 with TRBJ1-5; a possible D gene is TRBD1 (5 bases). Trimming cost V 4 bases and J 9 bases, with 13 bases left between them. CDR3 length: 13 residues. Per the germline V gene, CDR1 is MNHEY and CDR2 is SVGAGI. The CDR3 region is CASSSFAQGPQHF. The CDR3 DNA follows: TGTGCCAGCAGTTCCTTCGCTCAGGGGCCCCAGCATTTT.

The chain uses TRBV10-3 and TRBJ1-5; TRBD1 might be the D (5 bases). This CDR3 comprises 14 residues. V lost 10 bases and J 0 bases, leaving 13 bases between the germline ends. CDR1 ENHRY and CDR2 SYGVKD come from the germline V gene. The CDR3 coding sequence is TGTGCCACCCGGGGGGGACTTAGCAATCAGCCCCAGCATTTT. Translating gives CATRGGLSNQPQHF.

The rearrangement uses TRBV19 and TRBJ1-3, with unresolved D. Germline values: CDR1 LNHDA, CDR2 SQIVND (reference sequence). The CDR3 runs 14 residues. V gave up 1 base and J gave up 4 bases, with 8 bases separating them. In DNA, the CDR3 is TGTGCCAGTAGTATAGGGGAGCGCGGAAACACCATATATTTT. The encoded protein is CASSIGERGNTIYF.

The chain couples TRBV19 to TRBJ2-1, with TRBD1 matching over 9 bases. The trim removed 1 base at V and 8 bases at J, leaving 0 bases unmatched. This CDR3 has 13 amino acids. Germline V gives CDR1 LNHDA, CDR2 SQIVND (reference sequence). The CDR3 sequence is CASSIGTGDEQFF. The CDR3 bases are TGTGCCAGTAGTATAGGGACAGGGGATGAGCAGTTCTTC.